A single sample gave rise to the 2 T cell receptor beta chains below, sequenced in a study of technical replicates of blood from several donors. This table comes from immunoSEQ multiplex PCR, and its TCRdb copy is limited to in-frame clones, with some not included. The table includes 70,000 or so clones, around 93% detected once. The sequenced sample was T cells isolated from PBMCs. These receptors all stem from a human donor in good health.

The rearrangement joins TRBV5-1 to TRBJ1-2; 8 bases are shared with TRBD1. Looked up from germline, CDR1 is SGHRS and CDR2 is YFSETQ. The CDR3 has 17 amino acids. Losses at the gene ends were 0 bases for V and 8 bases for J; bases not matched to a gene: 15. For the CDR3, the DNA is TGCGCCAGCAGCTTGGGCGCGGCAGGGGGCGTTGGAGGAGGCTACACCTTC. It is translated as CASSLGAAGGVGGGYTF.

The chain recombines TRBV11-2 with TRBJ1-3; 7 bases are shared with TRBD1. CDR3 length equals 16 residues. Trimming cost V 5 bases and J 8 bases; bases outside gene matches: 15. The germline CDR1 and CDR2 sequences are SGHAT and FQNNGV. CDR3 nucleotides: TGTGCCAGCAGCCTGGCCGGGACAGCGGTCTCCTACACCATATATTTT. Its protein is CASSLAGTAVSYTIYF.